This T cell receptor beta chain came from a study of PD-L1 blockade in urothelial cancer. Into every PCR, synthetic TCR analog templates were spiked. TCRdb keeps only in-frame clones here, not all; method: immunoSEQ multiplex PCR. The data contain about 130,000 clones, approximately 84% of them seen just once; the ten biggest clones take up under 3.5%. As for this clone: Its antigen is unidentified.

Indicated time point: pretreatment peripheral blood. This CDR3 is built from 14 residues. Germline values: CDR1 MGHRA, CDR2 YSYEKL. The germline V and J ends were trimmed by 1 base and 2 bases, with 8 bases remaining between them. Study outcomes and limitations: Survival was better when pretreatment blood TCR clonality fell below the median.

The source was PBMCs, collected around atezolizumab (anti-PD-L1) treatment. This receptor was identified in a man in his forties or fifties with urothelial cancer. The genes are TRBV4-1 and TRBJ1-1, with D unclear. In nucleotides, the CDR3 is TGCGCCAGCAGCCAAGTGTCGTTAAACACTGAAGCTTTCTTT. Its translation: CASSQVSLNTEAFF.